The 14 T cell receptor beta chains below all came from one sample that was sequenced in a study of OX40 agonist ivuxolimab in advanced cancers. The assay was immunoSEQ multiplex PCR, and TCRdb's table has in-frame clones only and misses some. Among approximately 74,000 clones listed, nearly 90% were seen once. The sample was CD4+ or CD8+ T cells sorted from blood, taken in a trial of the OX40 agonist ivuxolimab. These receptors were taken from an adult with an advanced solid tumor such as melanoma, head and neck, liver or kidney cancer.

In its sample, this clone was seen once. CDR3 residues: CASGGGGKAEKLFF. In DNA, the CDR3 is TGTGCCAGCGGAGGGGGAGGGAAGGCCGAAAAACTGTTTTTT. The rearrangement links TRBV28 to TRBJ1-4; tentatively, D is TRBD1 (6 bases). The V gene's germline CDR1 is MDHEN and CDR2 SYDVKM. The V gene lost 8 bases and the J gene lost 8 bases, with 18 bases spanning the gap. CDR3 length equals 14 residues.

In this sample, this clone turned up once. The gene calls are TRBV28 and TRBJ2-7; 9 nucleotides line up with TRBD1. Trimming at V came to 7 bases and at J to 3 bases, leaving 1 base not matched to a gene. Germline V gene lookup returns CDR1 MDHEN and CDR2 SYDVKM. The CDR3 is 12 amino acids. CDR3 loop: CASMGQGYEQYF. The CDR3, as DNA: TGTGCCAGCATGGGACAGGGCTACGAGCAGTACTTC.

The V and J genes are TRBV9 and TRBJ2-2; the D is unclear. The CDR3 loop spans 14 amino acids. The ends were cut back, 2 bases at V and 5 bases at J, with 10 bases in the middle. Germline values: CDR1 SGDLS, CDR2 YYNGEE. CDR3 residues: CASSVHTETGELFF. As DNA, the CDR3 is TGTGCCAGCAGCGTTCATACAGAGACCGGGGAGCTGTTTTTT.

The chain combines TRBV4-3 with TRBJ1-6; D is unclear. Germline CDR1 LGHNA, CDR2 YSLEER. The CDR3 length is 14 residues. The V end lost 1 base, the J end lost 7 bases, and 8 bases lay between the germline ends. The CDR3 DNA sequence: TGCGCCAGCAGCCAAGTTAGGGAAAATTCACCCCTCCACTTT. Protein sequence: CASSQVRENSPLHF.

The chain links TRBV28 to TRBJ1-1; 8 bases are shared with TRBD1. In germline, CDR1 is MDHEN, CDR2 SYDVKM. V shed 5 bases and J 6 bases; nucleotides not matched to a gene: 17. CDR3 length: 17 residues. For the CDR3, the DNA is TGTGCCAGCAGTACCCAAGGACAGGGTGTGCAAGGTGCTGAAGCTTTCTTT. Protein sequence: CASSTQGQGVQGAEAFF. The full variable domain, completed using reference TRBV28 and TRBJ1-1, is DVKVTQSSRYLVKRTGEKVFLECVQDMDHENMFWYRQDPGLGLRLIYFSYDVKMKEKGDIPEGYSVSREKKERFSLILESASTNQTSMYLCASSTQGQGVQGAEAFFGQGTRLTVV.

For the CDR3, the DNA is TGCGCCAGCAGCCTGGAGGGCCACAGGGGCGGATCACCCCTCCACTTT. Translating gives CASSLEGHRGGSPLHF. This sequence joins TRBV5-1 and TRBJ1-6, with 7 positions matching TRBD1. V was clipped by 4 bases and J by 10 bases; unmatched bases: 14. Germline CDR1 SGHRS, CDR2 YFSETQ. CDR3 length: 16 residues.

The chain joins TRBV2 to TRBJ2-6, with D possibly being TRBD1 or TRBD2 (5 bases each). The CDR3 consists of 14 residues. The V gene's germline CDR1 is SNHLY and CDR2 FYNNEI. The V end lost 8 bases, the J end lost 4 bases, and 12 bases lay between the germline ends. The CDR3 loop is CASRGVSGANVLTF. The CDR3 region has the DNA TGTGCCAGCCGAGGGGTCTCCGGGGCCAACGTCCTGACTTTC.

The chain carries TRBV28 and TRBJ1-1; TRBD1 agrees at 10 bases. The germline V gene has CDR1 MDHEN and CDR2 SYDVKM. V trimming: 5 bases; J trimming: 1 base; junction bases outside the gene matches: 7. The CDR3 spans 16 residues. The chain's CDR3 is CASSLTGGAGNTEAFF. The CDR3 DNA reads as TGTGCCAGCAGTCTGACAGGGGGCGCAGGGAACACTGAAGCTTTCTTT.

The rearrangement uses TRBV7-2 and TRBJ2-7; weak D call: TRBD2 (5 bases). Germline V gives CDR1 SGHTA, CDR2 FQGNSA. There are 13 residues in the CDR3. The V end was cut by 1 base, the J end by 3 bases, with 7 bases between. The CDR3 bases are TGTGCCAGCAGCTTAGGACGGGGCTACGAGCAGTACTTC. Its protein product is CASSLGRGYEQYF.

In DNA form, the CDR3 reads TGTGCCAGCAGCCTCCGGGCCGTGGATACGCAGTATTTT. Its protein product is CASSLRAVDTQYF. The chain couples TRBV9 to TRBJ2-3; D not certain. CDR1 SGDLS and CDR2 YYNGEE come from the germline V gene. CDR3 size: 13 residues. With 4 bases removed from V and 6 bases from J, the gap between germline ends came to 12 bases.

The chain employs TRBV19 and TRBJ2-7; D unresolved. Trimming removed 4 bases from V and 3 bases from J, with 10 bases in between. The CDR3 is made up of 13 amino acids. Looked up from germline, CDR1 is LNHDA and CDR2 is SQIVND (reference sequence). CDR3 sequence: CASSTKRNYEQYF. CDR3 in DNA: TGTGCCAGTAGTACGAAAAGGAACTACGAGCAGTACTTC.

This chain uses TRBV7-2 with TRBJ2-5; D unresolved. The V end was cut by 4 bases, the J end by 5 bases, with 5 bases between. The V gene's germline CDR1 is SGHTA and CDR2 FQGNSA. CDR3 length: 11 amino acids. This chain's CDR3 is CASSSRETQYF. The CDR3 DNA reads as TGTGCCAGCAGCTCCCGCGAGACCCAGTACTTC.

The chain carries TRBV7-9 and TRBJ1-1; D is unclear. Germline V gene sequence: CDR1 SEHNR, CDR2 FQNEAQ (reference sequence). The CDR3 extends over 14 amino acids. V dropped 1 base and J dropped 1 base, with 7 bases sitting between them. CDR3 DNA: TGTGCCAGCAGCTTAGGGGCGGCGAACACTGAAGCTTTCTTT. Translation gives CASSLGAANTEAFF. Full variable domain (missing parts from reference TRBV7-9 and TRBJ1-1): DTGVSQNPRHKITKRGQNVTFRCDPISEHNRLYWYRQTLGQGPEFLTYFQNEAQLEKSRLLSDRFSAERPKGSFSTLEIQRTEQGDSAMYLCASSLGAANTEAFFGQGTRLTVV.

The chain combines TRBV7-9 with TRBJ2-1; the match to TRBD2 covers 7 bases. Germline CDR1 is SEHNR and CDR2 is FQNEAQ (reference sequence). Trimming at V came to 5 bases and at J to 13 bases, leaving 23 bases not matched to a gene. The CDR3 sequence is 17 residues long. CDR3 nucleotides: TGTGCCAGCAGCGCCCCCCTGAGGTACAGCGGGATCATCCTACAGTTCTTC. This codes for CASSAPLRYSGIILQFF.